A single sample gave rise to the 17 T cell receptor beta chains below, sequenced in a study of blood T cell repertoires in COVID-19. The data were produced by immunoSEQ multiplex PCR, yet TCRdb's version contains in-frame clones alone and is incomplete. In the table there are approximately 200,000 clones, around 86% of which are singletons. The sample was PBMCs or T cells enriched from blood (not recorded which). The receptors shown here come from a man between 25 and 39 years old in a cohort exposed to, infected with or recovered from COVID-19 (not recorded which).

The chain couples TRBV3-1 (or the pseudogene TRBV3-2) to TRBJ2-7; a weak D match, TRBD2 (5 bases). There are 12 residues in the CDR3. Trimming removed 4 bases from V and 7 bases from J, with 11 bases in between. Germline CDR1 LGHDT, CDR2 YNNKEL (reference sequence). CDR3 sequence (DNA): TGTGCCAGCAGCCCGGGATATGGAGAGCAGTACTTC. Translated: CASSPGYGEQYF.

The chain carries TRBV27 and TRBJ2-2; D is undetermined. Germline loops: CDR1 MNHEY, CDR2 SMNVEV (reference sequence). V was cut by 5 bases and J by 1 base, with 8 bases left in between. The CDR3 is 14 residues long. The CDR3 here is CASSIALNTGELFF. The CDR3 region has the DNA TGTGCCAGCAGTATAGCTCTGAACACCGGGGAGCTGTTTTTT.

The J gene is TRBJ2-3, the V gene TRBV6-5, with TRBD1 as a possible D gene (6 bases). The CDR3 runs to 15 residues. Germline CDR1 MNHEY, CDR2 SVGAGI. V was trimmed by 7 bases and J by 2 bases, leaving 16 bases between them. As DNA, the CDR3 is TGTGCCAGCAAACGGGCCAGGGGCTTCACAGATACGCAGTATTTT. Translated, it gives CASKRARGFTDTQYF.

This clone was detected once. The V gene is TRBV4-1, the J gene TRBJ1-1; TRBD1 might be the D (5 bases). Trimming pared 2 bases from V and 1 base from J, leaving 17 bases between. Germline V CDR1 and CDR2: MGHRA, YSYEKL. There are 17 residues in the CDR3. Here the CDR3 DNA reads TGCGCCAGCAGCCAAAGGGAACTTGTCAGGGCGAACACTGAAGCTTTCTTT. Translated, it gives CASSQRELVRANTEAFF.

This clone came up once. The chain uses TRBV6-2 or TRBV6-3 and TRBJ2-7; 10 positions agree with TRBD1. After removal of 5 bases from V and 1 base from J, the junction contained 8 bases not matched to a gene. From germline, CDR1 is MNHEY and CDR2 SVGEGT. This CDR3 has 16 amino acids. As DNA, the CDR3 is TGTGCCAGCAGTCCCCCGGGGGACAGGGGATCCTACGAGCAGTACTTC. Protein product: CASSPPGDRGSYEQYF.

This rearrangement joins TRBV19 to TRBJ2-2, with unresolved D. This CDR3 comprises 12 residues. Trimming took off 5 bases at V and 6 bases at J, with 7 bases between the two ends. Germline V lookup: CDR1 LNHDA, CDR2 SQIVND (reference sequence). The CDR3 is CASSRGAGELFF. The CDR3 DNA is TGTGCCAGTAGTCGAGGAGCCGGGGAGCTGTTTTTT.

The DNA of the CDR3 is TGTGCCAGCAGTTACTCGACAGGGGGCAGTTCACCCCTCCACTTT. Its translation is CASSYSTGGSSPLHF. The chain uses TRBV6-2 or TRBV6-3 and TRBJ1-6; 10 nucleotides match TRBD1. The CDR3 is 15 residues long. Germline CDR1 MNHEY, CDR2 SVGEGT. Unmatched junction bases numbered 2, after V lost 0 bases and J lost 9 bases.

The rearrangement uses TRBV28 and TRBJ1-2, with 10 bases that match TRBD1. Germline-derived CDR1 and CDR2 are MDHEN and SYDVKM. The V and J ends lost 1 base and 8 bases, in that order; junction bases with no gene match: 10. The CDR3 is made up of 16 amino acids. CDR3 sequence reads: CASSLSLGTGVYGYTF. CDR3 nucleotides: TGTGCCAGCAGTTTATCCCTCGGGACAGGGGTCTACGGCTACACCTTC.

The chain has TRBV21-1 and TRBJ2-5; no check of the table's D call, TRBD2, against the DNA was made. TRBV21-1 corresponds to a pseudogene. CDR3 length: 14 amino acids. In DNA form, the CDR3 reads TGTGCCAGCAGCCCCGAAGTGGGGGGAGAGACCCAGTACTTC. Encoded protein: CASSPEVGGETQYF.

The gene calls are TRBV19 and TRBJ1-5; no clear D gene. The CDR3 covers 16 residues. V lost 5 bases, J lost 2 bases, and 16 bases lay in between. Germline-derived CDR1 and CDR2 are LNHDA and SQIVND (reference sequence). As DNA, the CDR3 is TGTGCCAGTAGTCAACGGGGAGGCCAAGGCAATCAGCCCCAGCATTTT. As protein: CASSQRGGQGNQPQHF.

The genes are TRBV15 and TRBJ1-2, with 7 bases aligning to TRBD1. The junction had 4 bases not matched to a gene; V was cut back by 3 bases and J by 0 bases. The germline CDR1 and CDR2 sequences are LNHNV and YYDKDF (reference sequence). The CDR3 loop spans 15 amino acids. CDR3 DNA sequence: TGTGCCACCAGCAGCCGACAGGGCGCTAACTATGGCTACACCTTC. It encodes CATSSRQGANYGYTF.

This clone appeared a single time. The V and J genes are TRBV28 and TRBJ2-2, with D uncertain. Between the trimmed V and J ends, which lost 5 bases and 6 bases, there was a span of 10 bases. CDR1 is MDHEN, CDR2 SYDVKM, per germline. This CDR3 region has 13 residues. CDR3 amino acids: CASSPPPPGELFF. The CDR3 region has the DNA TGTGCCAGCAGTCCCCCTCCCCCCGGGGAGCTGTTTTTT.

This sequence joins TRBV3-1 (or the pseudogene TRBV3-2) and TRBJ2-7, with D maybe TRBD1 (6 bases). The CDR3 extends over 13 amino acids. Germline V gene lookup returns CDR1 LGHDT and CDR2 YNNKEL (reference sequence). V was cut by 2 bases and J by 2 bases, with 7 bases left in between. CDR3 loop: CASSQNRAYEQYF. In nucleotides, the CDR3 is TGTGCCAGCAGCCAAAACAGGGCCTACGAGCAGTACTTC.

The rearrangement links TRBV27 to TRBJ2-1, with 13 bases identical to TRBD2. Losses at the gene ends were 6 bases for V and 10 bases for J; bases not matched to a gene: 12. CDR3 length equals 16 residues. Germline V CDR1 and CDR2: MNHEY, SMNVEV (reference sequence). The CDR3 region is CASSNLLAGGLREQFF. DNA of the CDR3: TGTGCCAGCAGCAACCTACTAGCGGGAGGGTTAAGGGAGCAGTTCTTC.

The V call is TRBV2, the J call TRBJ1-1; no clear D gene. The CDR3 has 15 residues. CDR1 and CDR2 from the germline V gene are SNHLY and FYNNEI. V lost 4 bases and J 2 bases, leaving 14 bases between the germline ends. CDR3 nucleotide sequence: TGTGCCAGCAGTGCGACACGGCAGATTAACACTGAAGCTTTCTTT. Translation: CASSATRQINTEAFF.

This clone appeared a few times. The V and J genes are TRBV7-2 and TRBJ2-7, with TRBD2 matching over 15 bases. V gave up 1 base and J gave up 6 bases; unmatched junction bases: 13. The CDR3 totals 19 residues. Germline CDR1 and CDR2: SGHTA and FQGNSA. The CDR3 DNA reads TGTGCCAGCAGCTTAGAGCCGGGACTAGCGGGAGGAAGGGCTCGCGAGCAGTACTTC. Amino acid sequence: CASSLEPGLAGGRAREQYF. Based on the CDR3 plus reference TRBV7-2 and TRBJ2-7, the full variable domain is GAGVSQSPSNKVTEKGKDVELRCDPISGHTALYWYRQSLGQGLEFLIYFQGNSAPDKSGLPSDRFSAERTGGSVSTLTIQRTQQEDSAVYLCASSLEPGLAGGRAREQYFGPGTRLTVT.

J is TRBJ2-3 and V is TRBV14, with 8 bases matching TRBD2. J was trimmed by 4 bases and V by 5 bases; bases with no gene match: 23. The CDR3 covers 20 residues. Germline-derived CDR1 and CDR2 are SGHDN and FVKESK. CDR3 sequence reads: CASSKNRLAGPGLGADTQYF. CDR3 sequence (DNA): TGTGCCAGCAGCAAAAACCGCCTAGCGGGCCCCGGCCTAGGAGCAGATACGCAGTATTTT. Looking up the rest from reference TRBV14 and TRBJ2-3 gives the full variable domain: EAGVTQFPSHSVIEKGQTVTLRCDPISGHDNLYWYRRVMGKEIKFLLHFVKESKQDESGMPNNRFLAERTGGTYSTLKVQPAELEDSGVYFCASSKNRLAGPGLGADTQYFGPGTRLTVL.